One and the same sample provided the 12 T cell receptor beta chains below, sequenced in a study of shared clonotypes between healthy human individuals. Using immunoSEQ multiplex PCR, the repertoire was profiled, and TCRdb retains in-frame clones only, with some absent. The repertoire holds 2 million or so clones, roughly 95% seen once, with around 0.13% in the top ten. Specimen: naive CD4+ T cells sorted from blood. Documented subset: CD45RA+ positively selected. These receptors were collected from a man between 18 and 29 years old in good health.

This sequence joins TRBV2 and TRBJ2-5; D is ambiguous. V was cut by 5 bases and J by 0 bases, with 13 bases left in between. CDR3 length equals 15 residues. The V gene's germline CDR1 is SNHLY and CDR2 FYNNEI. The CDR3 protein is CASSSPTWYQETQYF. The CDR3 DNA follows: TGTGCCAGCAGTTCCCCGACTTGGTACCAAGAGACCCAGTACTTC.

This rearrangement joins TRBV18 to TRBJ2-3; TRBD2 agrees at 16 bases. The CDR3 has 17 residues. The ends lost 3 bases at V and 0 bases at J; junction bases unmatched: 0. CDR1 and CDR2 from the germline V gene are KGHSH and LQKENI. The CDR3 reads CASSPGLAGGSTDTQYF. In nucleotides, the CDR3 is TGTGCCAGCTCACCGGGACTAGCGGGGGGGAGCACAGATACGCAGTATTTT.

The chain recombines TRBV10-3 with TRBJ2-1; weak D call: TRBD2 (6 bases). V lost 6 bases, J lost 8 bases, and 17 bases lay in between. Germline CDR1 is ENHRY and CDR2 is SYGVKD. The CDR3 contains 14 residues. CDR3 in amino acids: CAIRGGPTGDEQFF. The CDR3, as DNA: TGTGCCATCAGGGGGGGACCTACTGGGGATGAGCAGTTCTTC.

J is TRBJ2-5 and V is TRBV2; 9 nucleotides line up with TRBD2. The V gene's germline CDR1 is SNHLY and CDR2 FYNNEI. The CDR3 is 13 residues long. Unmatched junction bases numbered 4, after V lost 6 bases and J lost 5 bases. CDR3: CASRELAGETQYF. CDR3 coding DNA: TGTGCCAGCAGGGAACTAGCGGGTGAGACCCAGTACTTC.

This sequence joins TRBV10-3 and TRBJ1-2; D might be TRBD1 (5 bases). The CDR3 consists of 13 residues. Trimming shortened V by 7 bases and J by 7 bases, and 16 bases separated the two germline ends. In germline, CDR1 is ENHRY, CDR2 SYGVKD. The CDR3 region is CAITDQSGSGYTF. The CDR3 DNA reads TGTGCCATCACCGATCAATCAGGGAGTGGCTACACCTTC.

The rearrangement uses TRBV19 and TRBJ1-2, with D hard to call. The CDR3 contains 14 residues. The V end was cut by 9 bases, the J end by 8 bases, with 22 bases between. Germline V gene lookup returns CDR1 LNHDA and CDR2 SQIVND (reference sequence). Here the CDR3 reads CASNLQERLGGYTF. CDR3 nucleotides: TGTGCCAGCAATCTTCAGGAGAGGTTGGGAGGCTACACCTTC.

The chain recombines TRBV30 with TRBJ2-3; 10 nucleotides match TRBD2. The V gene's germline CDR1 is GTSNPN and CDR2 SVGIG (reference sequence). The CDR3 contains 15 residues. Germline trimming cut 2 bases from V and 7 bases from J; bases unmatched to any gene: 9. The CDR3 is CAWSLSGRESNTQYF. As DNA, the CDR3 is TGTGCCTGGAGTCTCAGCGGGAGGGAATCAAATACGCAGTATTTT.

This clone has a handful of counts. The chain links TRBV10-3 to TRBJ2-7; TRBD1 is a possible D gene (6 bases). With 11 bases removed from V and 3 bases from J, the gap between germline ends came to 11 bases. Germline CDR1 and CDR2: ENHRY and SYGVKD. The CDR3 is 11 residues long. CDR3: CAVQGNYEQYF. The CDR3 region has the DNA TGTGCCGTTCAGGGGAACTACGAGCAGTACTTC.

A note on this clone: The sample has other DNA sequences that encode this CDR3 too. The chain carries TRBV2 and TRBJ1-4; D gene unclear. CDR3 length: 12 amino acids. Trimming cost V 6 bases and J 0 bases, with 2 bases left between them. Germline loops: CDR1 SNHLY, CDR2 FYNNEI. The CDR3 nucleotides are TGTGCCAGCAGCGCAACTAATGAAAAACTGTTTTTT. This translates into CASSATNEKLFF.

This clone was seen only once. The genes are TRBV19 and TRBJ1-6, with D possibly being TRBD1 (6 bases). The V end was cut by 7 bases, the J end by 0 bases, with 16 bases between. The CDR3 totals 17 residues. Germline V CDR1 and CDR2: LNHDA, SQIVND (reference sequence). CDR3 coding DNA: TGTGCCAGTACCGACACAGGGATTGGCTCCTATAATTCACCCCTCCACTTT. It specifies CASTDTGIGSYNSPLHF.

The chain is built from TRBV10-3 and TRBJ1-1; TRBD1 aligns across 10 bases. With V trimmed by 2 bases and J by 5 bases, 5 bases remained unmatched. The CDR3 length is 15 residues. Germline CDR1 reads ENHRY; CDR2 reads SYGVKD. The CDR3 spells CAISERDRGGTEAFF. The CDR3 DNA is TGTGCCATCAGTGAGCGGGACAGGGGAGGGACTGAAGCTTTCTTT.

The V gene is TRBV30, the J gene TRBJ2-7; D possibly corresponds to TRBD1 (6 bases). This CDR3 spans 14 amino acids. CDR1 and CDR2 (germline): GTSNPN, SVGIG (reference sequence). V dropped 4 bases and J dropped 1 base, with 14 bases sitting between them. The CDR3 reads CAWNPQGSSYEQYF. In nucleotides, the CDR3 is TGTGCCTGGAACCCACAGGGATCATCCTACGAGCAGTACTTC.